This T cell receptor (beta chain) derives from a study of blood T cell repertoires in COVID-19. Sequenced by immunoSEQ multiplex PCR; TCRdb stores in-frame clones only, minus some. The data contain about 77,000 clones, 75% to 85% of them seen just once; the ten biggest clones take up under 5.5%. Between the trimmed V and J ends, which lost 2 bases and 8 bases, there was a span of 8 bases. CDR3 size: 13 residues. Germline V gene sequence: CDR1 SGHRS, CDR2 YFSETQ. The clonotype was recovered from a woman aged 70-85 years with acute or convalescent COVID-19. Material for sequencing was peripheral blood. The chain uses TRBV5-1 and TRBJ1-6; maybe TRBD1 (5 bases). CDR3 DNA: TGCGCCAGCAGCTTCGGAGGGGATTCACCCCTCCACTTT. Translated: CASSFGGDSPLHF.